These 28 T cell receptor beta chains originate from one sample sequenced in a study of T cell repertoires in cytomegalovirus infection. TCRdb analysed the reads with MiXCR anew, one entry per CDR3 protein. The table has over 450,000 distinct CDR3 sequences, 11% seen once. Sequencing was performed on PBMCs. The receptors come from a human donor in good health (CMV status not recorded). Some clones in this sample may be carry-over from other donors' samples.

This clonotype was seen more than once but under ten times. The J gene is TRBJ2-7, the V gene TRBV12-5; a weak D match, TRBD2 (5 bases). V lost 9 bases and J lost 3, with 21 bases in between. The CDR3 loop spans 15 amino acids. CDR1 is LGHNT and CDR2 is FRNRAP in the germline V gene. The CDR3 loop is CARASPSWTYYEQYF. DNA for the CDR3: TGTGCTAGGGCTTCCCCGTCCTGGACTTACTACGAGCAGTACTTC.

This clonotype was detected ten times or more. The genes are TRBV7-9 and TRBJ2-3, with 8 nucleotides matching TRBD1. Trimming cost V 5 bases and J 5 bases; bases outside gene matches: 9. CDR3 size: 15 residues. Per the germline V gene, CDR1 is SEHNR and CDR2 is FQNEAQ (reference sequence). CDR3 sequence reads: CASSPFTGGLDTQYF. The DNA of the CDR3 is TGTGCCAGCAGCCCCTTCACAGGGGGTCTAGATACGCAGTATTTT. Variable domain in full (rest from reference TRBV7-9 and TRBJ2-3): DTGVSQNPRHKITKRGQNVTFRCDPISEHNRLYWYRQTLGQGPEFLTYFQNEAQLEKSRLLSDRFSAERPKGSFSTLEIQRTEQGDSAMYLCASSPFTGGLDTQYFGPGTRLTVL.

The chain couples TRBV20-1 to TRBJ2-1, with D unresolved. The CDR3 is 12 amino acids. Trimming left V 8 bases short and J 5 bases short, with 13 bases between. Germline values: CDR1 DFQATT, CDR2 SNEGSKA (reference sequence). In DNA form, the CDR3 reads TGCAGTTTCAAAAGCCCCGACAATGAGCAGTTCTTC. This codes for CSFKSPDNEQFF.

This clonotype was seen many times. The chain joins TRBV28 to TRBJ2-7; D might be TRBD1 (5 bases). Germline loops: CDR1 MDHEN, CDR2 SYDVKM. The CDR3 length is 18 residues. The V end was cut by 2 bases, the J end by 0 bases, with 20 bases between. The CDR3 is CASSLALLQEVSSYEQYF. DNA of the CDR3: TGTGCCAGCAGTTTAGCCCTTTTACAGGAAGTTAGCTCCTACGAGCAGTACTTC.

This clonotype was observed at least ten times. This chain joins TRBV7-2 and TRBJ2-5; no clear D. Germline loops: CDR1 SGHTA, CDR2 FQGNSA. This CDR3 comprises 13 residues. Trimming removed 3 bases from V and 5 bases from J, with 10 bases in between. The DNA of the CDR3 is TGTGCCAGCAGCTTGACTTATAGGGAGACCCAGTACTTC. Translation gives CASSLTYRETQYF.

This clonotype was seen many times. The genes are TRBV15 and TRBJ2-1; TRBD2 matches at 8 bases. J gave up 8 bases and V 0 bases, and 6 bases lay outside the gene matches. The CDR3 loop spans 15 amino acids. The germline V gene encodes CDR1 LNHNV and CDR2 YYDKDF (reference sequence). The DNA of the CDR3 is TGTGCCACCAGCAGAGATCGGGCGGGAGGCGATGAGCAGTTCTTC. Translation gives CATSRDRAGGDEQFF.

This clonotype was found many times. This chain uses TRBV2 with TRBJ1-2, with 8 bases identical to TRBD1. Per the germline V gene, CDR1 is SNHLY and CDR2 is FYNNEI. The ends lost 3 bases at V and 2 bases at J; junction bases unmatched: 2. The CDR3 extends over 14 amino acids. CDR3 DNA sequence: TGTGCCAGCAGTGAGAGACAGGGGAACTATGGCTACACCTTC. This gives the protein CASSERQGNYGYTF.

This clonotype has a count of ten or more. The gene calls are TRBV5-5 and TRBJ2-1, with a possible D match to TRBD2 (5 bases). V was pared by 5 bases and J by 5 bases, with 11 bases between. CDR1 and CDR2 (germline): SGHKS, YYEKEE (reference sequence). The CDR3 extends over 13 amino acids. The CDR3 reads CASSLAGNNEQFF. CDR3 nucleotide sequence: TGTGCCAGCAGTTTAGCCGGGAACAATGAGCAGTTCTTC.

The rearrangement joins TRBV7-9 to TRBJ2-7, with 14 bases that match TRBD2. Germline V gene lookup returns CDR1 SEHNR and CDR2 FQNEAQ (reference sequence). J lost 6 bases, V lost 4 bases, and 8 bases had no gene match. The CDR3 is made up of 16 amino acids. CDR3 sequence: CASSSLAGLAGVEQYF. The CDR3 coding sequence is TGTGCCAGCAGCTCCCTGGCGGGACTAGCGGGAGTCGAGCAGTACTTC. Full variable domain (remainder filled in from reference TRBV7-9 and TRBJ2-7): DTGVSQNPRHKITKRGQNVTFRCDPISEHNRLYWYRQTLGQGPEFLTYFQNEAQLEKSRLLSDRFSAERPKGSFSTLEIQRTEQGDSAMYLCASSSLAGLAGVEQYFGPGTRLTVT.

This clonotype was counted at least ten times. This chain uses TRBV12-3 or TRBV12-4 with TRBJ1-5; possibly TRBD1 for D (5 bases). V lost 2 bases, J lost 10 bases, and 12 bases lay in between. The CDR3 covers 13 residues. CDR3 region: CASSLTTGTPQHF. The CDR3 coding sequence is TGTGCCAGCAGTTTAACAACAGGCACCCCCCAGCATTTT.

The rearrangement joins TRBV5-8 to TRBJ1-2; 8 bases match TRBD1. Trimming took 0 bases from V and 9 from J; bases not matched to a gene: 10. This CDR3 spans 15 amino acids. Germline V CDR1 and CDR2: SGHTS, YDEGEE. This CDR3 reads CASSLVAGGWPSYTF. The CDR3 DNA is TGTGCCAGCAGCTTGGTGGCAGGGGGCTGGCCAAGCTACACCTTC.

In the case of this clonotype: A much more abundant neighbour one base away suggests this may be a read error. The CDR3 protein is CASSRRDKRNTEAFF. The CDR3 nucleotides are TGTGCCAGCAGCCGACGGGACAAGAGAAACACTGAAGCTTTCTTT. This chain joins TRBV3-1 and TRBJ1-1; weak D call: TRBD1 (6 bases). This CDR3 spans 15 amino acids. The ends were cut back, 4 bases at V and 2 bases at J, with 14 bases in the middle. Germline CDR1 and CDR2: LGHDT and YNNKEL (reference sequence).

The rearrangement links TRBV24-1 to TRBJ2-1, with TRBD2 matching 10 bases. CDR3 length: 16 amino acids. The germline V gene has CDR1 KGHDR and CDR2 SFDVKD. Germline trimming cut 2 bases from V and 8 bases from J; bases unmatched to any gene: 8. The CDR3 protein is CATSDSLAGVRYEQFF. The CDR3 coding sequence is TGTGCCACCAGTGATTCTCTAGCGGGAGTTAGGTATGAGCAGTTCTTC.

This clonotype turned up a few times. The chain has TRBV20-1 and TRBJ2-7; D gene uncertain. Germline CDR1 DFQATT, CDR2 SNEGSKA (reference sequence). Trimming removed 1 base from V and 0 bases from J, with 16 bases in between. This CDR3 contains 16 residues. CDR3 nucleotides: TGCAGTGCTAGAGGCCCTTCGACAAGACGCTCCTACGAGCAGTACTTC. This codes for CSARGPSTRRSYEQYF.

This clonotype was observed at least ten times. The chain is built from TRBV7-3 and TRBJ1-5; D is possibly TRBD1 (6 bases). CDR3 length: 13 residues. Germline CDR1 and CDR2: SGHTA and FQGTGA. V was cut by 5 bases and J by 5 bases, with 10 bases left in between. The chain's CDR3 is CASSEYRDQPQHF. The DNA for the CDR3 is TGTGCCAGCAGCGAATACAGGGATCAGCCCCAGCATTTT.

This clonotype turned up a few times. In DNA, the CDR3 is TGTGCCAGCAGCCCCCCGGGACAGGGTCATCGATATGGCTACACCTTC. Translating gives CASSPPGQGHRYGYTF. The chain couples TRBV7-9 to TRBJ1-2; 9 positions match TRBD1. The CDR3 loop spans 16 amino acids. Trimming took 5 bases from V and 5 from J; bases not matched to a gene: 12. The germline V gene has CDR1 SEHNR and CDR2 FQNEAQ (reference sequence).

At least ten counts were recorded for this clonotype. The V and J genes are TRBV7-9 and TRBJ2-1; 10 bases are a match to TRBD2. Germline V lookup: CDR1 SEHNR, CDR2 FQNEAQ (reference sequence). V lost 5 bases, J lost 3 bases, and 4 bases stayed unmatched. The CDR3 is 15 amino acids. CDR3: CASSPSGRNYNEQFF. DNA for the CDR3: TGTGCCAGCAGCCCTAGCGGGAGAAACTACAATGAGCAGTTCTTC.

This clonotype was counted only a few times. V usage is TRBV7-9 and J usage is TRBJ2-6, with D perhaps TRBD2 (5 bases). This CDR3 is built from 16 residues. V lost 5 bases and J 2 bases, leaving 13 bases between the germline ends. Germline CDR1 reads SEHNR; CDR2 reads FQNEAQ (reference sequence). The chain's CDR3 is CASSKSWGAGANVLTF. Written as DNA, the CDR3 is TGTGCCAGCAGCAAAAGCTGGGGAGCTGGGGCCAACGTCCTGACTTTC.

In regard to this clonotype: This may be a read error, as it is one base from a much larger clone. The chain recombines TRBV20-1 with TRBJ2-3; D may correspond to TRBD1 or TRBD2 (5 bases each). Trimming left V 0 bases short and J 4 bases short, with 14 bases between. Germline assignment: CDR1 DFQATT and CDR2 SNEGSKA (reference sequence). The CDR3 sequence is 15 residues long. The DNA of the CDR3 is TGCAGTGCTAGAGATTTCGAGGGGCCGCCAGATACGCAGTATTTT. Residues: CSARDFEGPPDTQYF.

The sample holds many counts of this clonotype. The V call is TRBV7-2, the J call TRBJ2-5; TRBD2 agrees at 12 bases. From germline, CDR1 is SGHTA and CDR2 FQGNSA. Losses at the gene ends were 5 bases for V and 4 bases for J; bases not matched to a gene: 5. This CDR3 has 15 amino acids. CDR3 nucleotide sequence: TGTGCCAGCAGCACGCTAGCGGGAGGGGGAGAGACCCAGTACTTC. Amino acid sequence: CASSTLAGGGETQYF.

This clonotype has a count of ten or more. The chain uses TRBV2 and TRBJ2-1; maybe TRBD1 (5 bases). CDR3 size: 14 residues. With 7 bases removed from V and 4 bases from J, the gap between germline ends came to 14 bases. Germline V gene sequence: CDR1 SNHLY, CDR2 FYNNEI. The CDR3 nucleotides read TGTGCCAGCAAGGGTAGCAGGGATTACAATGAGCAGTTCTTC. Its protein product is CASKGSRDYNEQFF.

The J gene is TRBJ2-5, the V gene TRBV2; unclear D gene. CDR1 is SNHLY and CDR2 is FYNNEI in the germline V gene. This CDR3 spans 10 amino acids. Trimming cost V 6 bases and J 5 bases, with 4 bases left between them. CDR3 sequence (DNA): TGTGCCAGCAGGTGGGAGACCCAGTACTTC. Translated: CASRWETQYF.

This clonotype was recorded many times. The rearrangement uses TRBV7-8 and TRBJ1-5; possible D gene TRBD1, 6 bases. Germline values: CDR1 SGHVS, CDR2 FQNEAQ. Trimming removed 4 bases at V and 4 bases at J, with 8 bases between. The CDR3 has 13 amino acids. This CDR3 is CASSYRENQPQHF. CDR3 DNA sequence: TGTGCCAGCAGCTACAGGGAAAATCAGCCCCAGCATTTT.

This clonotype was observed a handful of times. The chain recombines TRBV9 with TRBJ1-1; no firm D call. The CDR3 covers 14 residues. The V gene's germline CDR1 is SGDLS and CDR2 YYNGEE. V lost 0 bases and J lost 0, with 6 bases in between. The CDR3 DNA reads TGTGCCAGCAGCGTAGAACCTATGAACACTGAAGCTTTCTTT. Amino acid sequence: CASSVEPMNTEAFF. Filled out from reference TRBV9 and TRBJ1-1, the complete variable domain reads DSGVTQTPKHLITATGQRVTLRCSPRSGDLSVYWYQQSLDQGLQFLIQYYNGEERAKGNILERFSAQQFPDLHSELNLSSLELGDSALYFCASSVEPMNTEAFFGQGTRLTVV.

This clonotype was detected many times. CDR3 in amino acids: CASSLRVREGYTF. In DNA form, the CDR3 reads TGTGCCAGCAGCTTAAGAGTGAGGGAAGGCTACACCTTC. The rearrangement links TRBV7-2 to TRBJ1-2; D remains unclear. The germline gives CDR1 SGHTA, CDR2 FQGNSA. This CDR3 comprises 13 residues. The germline V and J ends were trimmed by 2 bases and 8 bases, with 12 bases remaining between them.

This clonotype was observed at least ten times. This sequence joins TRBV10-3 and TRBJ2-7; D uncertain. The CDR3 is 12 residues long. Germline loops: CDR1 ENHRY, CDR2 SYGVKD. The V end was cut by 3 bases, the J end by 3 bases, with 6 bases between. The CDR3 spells CAISDVGYEQYF. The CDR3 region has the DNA TGTGCCATCAGTGACGTCGGCTACGAGCAGTACTTC.

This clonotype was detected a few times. The CDR3 coding sequence is TGTGCCTCCTCCCCGGGACTAGCGGGAGGGCCCGTAACCTACAATGAGCAGTTCTTC. Translating it yields CASSPGLAGGPVTYNEQFF. This chain links TRBV24-1 with TRBJ2-1, with 16 bases that match TRBD2. Germline V CDR1 and CDR2: KGHDR, SFDVKD. V was pared by 12 bases and J by 2 bases, with 15 bases of the junction left unmatched. This CDR3 region has 19 residues.

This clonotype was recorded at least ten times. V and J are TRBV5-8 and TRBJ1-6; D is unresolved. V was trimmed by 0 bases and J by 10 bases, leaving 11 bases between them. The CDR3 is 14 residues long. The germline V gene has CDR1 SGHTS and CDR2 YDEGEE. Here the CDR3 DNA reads TGTGCCAGCAGCTTGGACATCCTTGGATCACCCCTCCACTTT. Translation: CASSLDILGSPLHF. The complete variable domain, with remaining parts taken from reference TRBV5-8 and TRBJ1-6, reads EAGVTQSPTHLIKTRGQQATLRCSPISGHTSVYWYQQALGLGLQFLLWYDEGEERNRGNFPPRFSGRQFPNYSSELNVNALELEDSALYLCASSLDILGSPLHFGNGTRLTVT.